One and the same sample provided the 9 T cell receptor beta chains below, sequenced in a study of blood T cell repertoires in COVID-19. Here immunoSEQ multiplex PCR was the method, and the copy in TCRdb shows in-frame clones only, minus some. The sample lists 65,000 to 70,000 clones; roughly 92% were seen once. The sequenced sample was peripheral blood. The source of these receptors is an older man with active COVID-19.

The count of this clone is one. This chain joins TRBV6-5 and TRBJ2-5, with D possibly being TRBD1 (5 bases). Trimming cost V 8 bases and J 4 bases, with 11 bases left between them. The CDR3 covers 12 residues. Germline V CDR1 and CDR2: MNHEY, SVGAGI. The CDR3 bases are TGTGCCAGCGGACAAACGAGAGAGACCCAGTACTTC. It codes for CASGQTRETQYF.

This clone was picked up one time. V and J are TRBV7-8 and TRBJ1-3; D remains ambiguous. CDR1 and CDR2 (germline): SGHVS, FQNEAQ. This CDR3 region has 16 residues. V gave up 5 bases and J gave up 0 bases, with 14 bases separating them. The CDR3 DNA follows: TGTGCCAGCAGCCCGTCCGGGGTCGCCTCTGGAAACACCATATATTTT. Protein sequence: CASSPSGVASGNTIYF.

The CDR3, as DNA: TGTGCCATCAGTGAGCGTTGGGACAGGCGGAACAATCAGCCCCAGCATTTT. Protein: CAISERWDRRNNQPQHF. The rearrangement joins TRBV10-3 to TRBJ1-5; TRBD1 matches 8 bases. Germline V gene data show CDR1 as ENHRY and CDR2 as SYGVKD. V lost 2 bases to trimming and J lost 3 bases; unmatched junction nucleotides: 9. This CDR3 contains 17 residues.

This clone has a single count. This chain uses TRBV19 with TRBJ1-2; TRBD1 might be the D (5 bases). CDR1 and CDR2 (germline): LNHDA, SQIVND (reference sequence). V was clipped by 3 bases and J by 5 bases, with 22 bases between them. The CDR3 is 17 residues long. CDR3 protein: CASSIDLGSRQGYGYTF. In nucleotides, the CDR3 is TGTGCCAGTAGTATTGATTTGGGCAGCCGGCAGGGATATGGCTACACCTTC.

The CDR3 sequence is CASSLEFGGASTGELFF. CDR3 nucleotide sequence: TGTGCCAGCAGCTTAGAGTTTGGAGGGGCGAGCACCGGGGAGCTGTTTTTT. The chain is built from TRBV11-3 and TRBJ2-2; TRBD2 is a possible D gene (6 bases). Germline V CDR1 and CDR2: SGHNT, YENEEA. The CDR3 is made up of 17 amino acids. Trimming pared 0 bases from V and 4 bases from J, leaving 15 bases between.

This clone was seen a single time. The genes are TRBV7-2 and TRBJ2-2; the match to TRBD2 covers 10 bases. Germline V gene sequence: CDR1 SGHTA, CDR2 FQGNSA. Unmatched junction bases numbered 11, after V lost 8 bases and J lost 5 bases. The CDR3 is 16 residues long. The CDR3 DNA reads TGTGCCAGCGGTCGACTCCTAGCGGGGGTGACCGGGGAGCTGTTTTTT. As protein: CASGRLLAGVTGELFF.

DNA for the CDR3: TGTGCCAGCAGCTTATGGGGGCAGGGCCCAGATGGCTACACCTTC. Residues: CASSLWGQGPDGYTF. The chain recombines TRBV7-8 with TRBJ1-2; D is perhaps TRBD1 (6 bases). Trimming shortened V by 2 bases and J by 6 bases, and 16 bases separated the two germline ends. The CDR3 length is 15 residues. Per the germline V gene, CDR1 is SGHVS and CDR2 is FQNEAQ.

CDR3 in amino acids: CASSQSRDRVYEQYF. The CDR3 DNA reads as TGTGCCAGCAGCCAGAGCCGGGACAGGGTCTACGAGCAGTACTTC. The chain links TRBV4-2 to TRBJ2-7; 9 bases map to TRBD1. J was trimmed by 3 bases and V by 3 bases; bases with no gene match: 6. Germline CDR1 reads LGHNA; CDR2 reads YNFKEQ. CDR3 length equals 15 residues.

The chain is built from TRBV4-1 and TRBJ1-4; D ambiguous. The germline V gene has CDR1 MGHRA and CDR2 YSYEKL. The CDR3 spans 15 residues. Trimming took 4 bases from V and 1 from J, leaving 10 bases between them. The CDR3 is CASSLSLKTNEKLFF. CDR3 in DNA: TGCGCCAGCAGCCTTAGCTTGAAAACTAATGAAAAACTGTTTTTT.